This note documents a single T cell receptor (beta chain) sequence. Its specificity is unknown. The sample is drawn from a study of shared clonotypes between healthy human individuals. On the study more broadly: There were three CD4 naive, three CD4 memory, two CD8 naive and one CD8 memory plates per donor.

The CDR3 has 15 residues. V lost 3 bases, J lost 2 bases, and 13 bases lay in between. Germline V gene lookup returns CDR1 SGDLS and CDR2 YYNGEE. Generated by immunoSEQ multiplex PCR, the TCRdb table keeps only in-frame clones and is missing some. Among some 600,000 clones listed, 95% to 97% were seen once. Study-wide findings and caveats: Investigators expected sequencing depth to affect clonotype sharing among donors. Clonotypes not shared had lower generation probabilities than those common to all four donors.

The naive CD8 subset, CD45RO-negative cells positively selected for CCR7, excluded terminally differentiated effector memory CD45RA+ cells. Those who donated were healthy HIV-negative adults, with no recent acute infections or vaccinations reported. What was sequenced was naive CD8+ T cells sorted from blood. The chain recombines TRBV9 with TRBJ2-3; D gene uncertain. This receptor was obtained from a woman in her 30s in good health. The CDR3 DNA sequence: TGTGCCAGCAGCGACTATGGTCAGGTCACAGATACGCAGTATTTT. Translation gives CASSDYGQVTDTQYF.